The 20 T cell receptor beta chains reported below all come from one sample, sequenced in a study of cytomegalovirus exposure and HLA in healthy donors. The PCR had 60 Vbeta and 13 Jbeta primers. The repertoire was sequenced with immunoSEQ multiplex PCR; TCRdb's copy has only in-frame clones and lacks some. This table has 90,000 to 120,000 clones, about four fifths appearing once. The sequenced sample was PBMCs. The receptors come from a man aged 25 to 40 in good health and CMV-seropositive.

The chain employs TRBV18 and TRBJ1-5; TRBD1 might be the D (6 bases). This CDR3 has 16 amino acids. V gave up 2 bases and J gave up 4 bases, with 15 bases separating them. Germline V gene sequence: CDR1 KGHSH, CDR2 LQKENI. DNA of the CDR3: TGTGCCAGCTCACCAACCACAGGGACGTTTAATCAGCCCCAGCATTTT. Protein: CASSPTTGTFNQPQHF.

This chain connects TRBV4-1 to TRBJ1-1; 9 bases are a match to TRBD1. The length of the CDR3 is 16 residues. CDR1 MGHRA and CDR2 YSYEKL come from the germline V gene. V shed 3 bases and J 5 bases; nucleotides not matched to a gene: 10. The CDR3 loop reads CASSQGQGPLETEAFF. Written as DNA, the CDR3 is TGCGCCAGCAGCCAGGGACAGGGCCCGCTTGAGACTGAAGCTTTCTTT.

In its sample, this clone was seen once. This chain joins TRBV6-4 and TRBJ1-5; 8 bases are shared with TRBD1. The CDR3 contains 14 residues. After removal of 5 bases from V and 4 bases from J, the junction contained 4 bases not matched to a gene. CDR1 and CDR2 (germline): MRHNA, SNTAGT. DNA of the CDR3: TGTGCCAGCAGTCTACAGGGGGGGAATCAGCCCCAGCATTTT. Encoded protein: CASSLQGGNQPQHF.

This chain uses TRBV14 with TRBJ2-7, with 8 bases fitting TRBD1. Germline V gene lookup returns CDR1 SGHDN and CDR2 FVKESK. The junction had 3 bases not matched to a gene; V was cut back by 3 bases and J by 2 bases. The CDR3 loop spans 14 amino acids. The CDR3 DNA sequence: TGTGCCAGCAGCCACGGGACAGGCCCCTACGAGCAGTACTTC. Residues: CASSHGTGPYEQYF.

The chain couples TRBV2 to TRBJ2-7; TRBD1 matches at 10 bases. The V and J ends lost 3 bases and 2 bases, in that order; junction bases with no gene match: 4. CDR1 and CDR2 from the germline V gene are SNHLY and FYNNEI. CDR3 length equals 15 residues. The DNA for the CDR3 is TGTGCCAGCAGTGAGTCCGGGACAGGGGCCTACGAGCAGTACTTC. It is translated as CASSESGTGAYEQYF.

This clone was detected only a few times. CDR3 region: CASIGQGVTEAFF. CDR3 DNA sequence: TGTGCCAGCATCGGACAGGGGGTTACTGAAGCTTTCTTT. The V gene is TRBV6-5, the J gene TRBJ1-1; TRBD1 agrees at 10 bases. This CDR3 has 13 residues. The germline gives CDR1 MNHEY, CDR2 SVGAGI. J lost 5 bases, V lost 7 bases, and 4 bases had no gene match.

This clone was seen a few times. This chain uses TRBV6-6 with TRBJ2-5; the match to TRBD2 covers 9 bases. Per germline, CDR1 MNHNY and CDR2 SVGAGI (reference sequence). This CDR3 spans 14 amino acids. V was clipped by 5 bases and J by 7 bases; unmatched bases: 8. The CDR3 region has the DNA TGTGCCAGCAGTCGGCGGGGGGGCCTCGGGACCCAGTACTTC. Translated: CASSRRGGLGTQYF.

The chain has TRBV7-3 and TRBJ1-6; D remains ambiguous. The CDR3 length is 14 residues. Germline CDR1 SGHTA, CDR2 FQGTGA. V lost 5 bases and J 2 bases, leaving 7 bases between the germline ends. The DNA for the CDR3 is TGTGCCAGCAGCCTCCCAGCCTATAATTCACCCCTCCACTTT. Protein product: CASSLPAYNSPLHF.

The V and J genes are TRBV30 and TRBJ2-3; tentatively, D is TRBD2 (5 bases). The V end lost 3 bases, the J end lost 2 bases, and 9 bases lay between the germline ends. Germline V CDR1 and CDR2: GTSNPN, SVGIG (reference sequence). This CDR3 region has 13 residues. CDR3 nucleotides: TGTGCCTGGAGCCGAGGGTCCACAGATACGCAGTATTTT. This gives the protein CAWSRGSTDTQYF.

This clone was seen a few times. The CDR3 is CASSRDRGLSVDSQYF. CDR3 sequence (DNA): TGCGCCAGCAGCCGGGACAGGGGGCTTTCCGTGGACAGTCAGTACTTC. The chain is built from TRBV5-1 and TRBJ2-4; 12 nucleotides match TRBD1. The ends lost 4 bases at V and 12 bases at J; junction bases unmatched: 14. The CDR3 contains 16 residues. Germline CDR1 and CDR2: SGHRS and YFSETQ.

The CDR3 region has the DNA TGTGCCAGCAGCTACAGGACTAGCGGGGGCTACGAGCAGTACTTC. Protein product: CASSYRTSGGYEQYF. The chain couples TRBV7-8 to TRBJ2-7; 13 bases map to TRBD2. The V and J ends lost 4 bases and 3 bases, in that order; junction bases with no gene match: 3. The CDR3 has 15 residues. CDR1 and CDR2 from the germline V gene are SGHVS and FQNEAQ.

CDR3 sequence (DNA): TGTGCCAGCAGTAGACAGAGCTATGGCTACACCTTC. Protein sequence: CASSRQSYGYTF. The rearrangement joins TRBV6-1 to TRBJ1-2; D perhaps matches TRBD1 (5 bases). V shed 5 bases and J shed 4 bases, with 8 bases lying between them. This CDR3 is built from 12 residues. CDR1 MNHNS and CDR2 SASEGT come from the germline V gene.

The CDR3 loop reads CASRSTRTYEQYF. The CDR3, as DNA: TGTGCCAGCAGGTCGACAAGGACCTACGAGCAGTACTTC. V gene TRBV27 combines with J gene TRBJ2-7; D ambiguous. CDR1 is MNHEY and CDR2 is SMNVEV in the germline V gene (reference sequence). Trimming took 6 bases from V and 2 from J, leaving 11 bases between them. The CDR3 length is 13 residues.

This clone occurred once. The chain uses TRBV10-1 and TRBJ2-3; 11 bases are a match to TRBD1. Germline V gene lookup returns CDR1 WNHNN and CDR2 SYGVQD (reference sequence). This CDR3 is built from 15 residues. The V segment lost 6 bases and the J segment 2 bases; nucleotides outside the gene matches: 4. The CDR3 protein is CASREGQGDTDTQYF. In DNA, the CDR3 is TGCGCCAGCAGAGAGGGACAGGGGGACACAGATACGCAGTATTTT.

V usage is TRBV6-4 and J usage is TRBJ2-1; maybe TRBD1 (5 bases). With 7 bases removed from V and 6 bases from J, the gap between germline ends came to 16 bases. In germline, CDR1 is MRHNA, CDR2 SNTAGT. The CDR3 is made up of 14 amino acids. Here the CDR3 DNA reads TGTGCCAGCAAGGATTGGTCAGGGTCCAATGAGCAGTTCTTC. Residues: CASKDWSGSNEQFF.

This clone has a single count. J is TRBJ1-2 and V is TRBV19; tentatively, D is TRBD1 (5 bases). The V end was cut by 0 bases, the J end by 4 bases, with 15 bases between. The CDR3 consists of 16 residues. CDR1 and CDR2 (germline): LNHDA, SQIVND (reference sequence). In nucleotides, the CDR3 is TGTGCCAGTAGTATAGATTCGACGGGGACTCGCTATGGCTACACCTTC. It translates to CASSIDSTGTRYGYTF. Supplemented by reference TRBV19 and TRBJ1-2, the full variable domain reads DGGITQSPKYLFRKEGQNVTLSCEQNLNHDAMYWYRQDPGQGLRLIYYSQIVNDFQKGDIAEGYSVSREKKESFPLTVTSAQKNPTAFYLCASSIDSTGTRYGYTFGSGTRLTVV.

This chain connects TRBV6-5 to TRBJ1-1, with D maybe TRBD1 (5 bases). CDR1 and CDR2 from the germline V gene are MNHEY and SVGAGI. The CDR3 spans 16 residues. V lost 0 bases and J 7 bases, leaving 18 bases between the germline ends. The CDR3, as DNA: TGTGCCAGCAGTTACTCGTTCAGGGCCCTAGGGAATGAAGCTTTCTTT. Encoded protein: CASSYSFRALGNEAFF.

The rearrangement uses TRBV5-8 and TRBJ1-2; D perhaps matches TRBD1 (6 bases). Germline V gives CDR1 SGHTS, CDR2 YDEGEE. The CDR3 length is 12 residues. Between the trimmed V and J ends, which lost 4 bases and 5 bases, there was a span of 9 bases. The CDR3 bases are TGTGCCAGCAGCCCTCAGGGGTATGGCTACACCTTC. It specifies CASSPQGYGYTF.

This chain connects TRBV11-3 to TRBJ2-5; the match to TRBD2 covers 13 bases. CDR1 and CDR2 (germline): SGHNT, YENEEA. The V segment lost 6 bases and the J segment 4 bases; nucleotides outside the gene matches: 8. The CDR3 spans 16 residues. As DNA, the CDR3 is TGTGCCAGCAGTCCGGGGACTAGCGGGGCCAGAGAGACCCAGTACTTC. Protein sequence: CASSPGTSGARETQYF.

J is TRBJ2-2 and V is TRBV10-2; D not resolved. Germline CDR1 reads WSHSY; CDR2 reads SAAADI. CDR3 length equals 14 residues. Trimming pared 2 bases from V and 0 bases from J, leaving 4 bases between. Here the CDR3 DNA reads TGCGCCAGCAGTGAGGGAGCGAACACCGGGGAGCTGTTTTTT. Translated, it gives CASSEGANTGELFF.